This is a list of T cell receptor beta chains from one sample in a study of prognosis after radiotherapy for stage I lung cancer. TCRdb passed the multiplex PCR reads through MiXCR, listing each CDR3 protein once. This table has 17,000 or so distinct CDR3 sequences, approximately 30% appearing once. Specimen: PBMCs, collected before or after stereotactic body radiation therapy (not recorded which). The receptors originated from a donor aged 50 or older with non-small cell lung cancer. The conserved cysteine and the conserved F or W are not part of the CDR3 here.

j_call v_call cdr3_aa
TRBJ2-7 TRBV6-1 ASSPKGLVQY
TRBJ2-1 TRBV14 ASSRGTSFYNEQF
TRBJ2-3 TRBV7-6 ASSSSGTGFTDTQY
TRBJ1-5 TRBV19 ASSTGQFNQPQH
TRBJ2-3 TRBV11-3 ASSSPPRAQY
TRBJ2-7 TRBV11-2 ASSLLAGGYEQY
TRBJ2-5 TRBV4-1 ASSPADSGRTQY
TRBJ2-2 TRBV4-3 ASSLSLAVNTGELF
TRBJ2-3 TRBV7-2 ASSRRGEQY
TRBJ2-3 TRBV28 ASRTRTSGRMTDTQY
TRBJ2-3 TRBV5-1 ASSALAGGQGDTQY
TRBJ2-7 TRBV6-2/TRBV6-3 ASSEARQGDYEQY
TRBJ2-1 TRBV20-1 SAPRQGAPNEQF
TRBJ2-1 TRBV6-1 ASSLQSGAWDEQF
TRBJ2-7 TRBV18 ASSARTSGGSYEQY
TRBJ1-2 TRBV28 ASSPQGAGGWGGYT
TRBJ2-5 TRBV4-3 ASSQGLAGDQETQY
TRBJ2-2 TRBV6-2/TRBV6-3 ASSLRDPNTGELF
TRBJ2-7 TRBV19 ASGRGSYEQY
TRBJ2-7 TRBV11-2 ASSPQRSGFEQY
TRBJ2-1 TRBV7-3 ASSLGDRGYNEQF
TRBJ2-5 TRBV20-1 SARRLAGDETQY